This section outlines one T cell receptor (beta chain) sequence together with its context. Profiled with immunoSEQ multiplex PCR; TCRdb holds only in-frame clones, not every one. The repertoire consists of tens of thousands of clones, with over 70% occurring once and the leading ten covering 4.5% to 5.5%. This sample's time point: baseline, week 1 (first vaccination visit). Sample treatment: pre-vaccination baseline after standard-of-care therapy. Each tumor in the donors was a new WHO grade 3 or 4 astrocytoma, IDH1-mutant and ATRX-lost. The V gene's germline CDR1 is SEHNR and CDR2 FQNEAQ (reference sequence). V was trimmed by 1 base and J by 3 bases, leaving 10 bases between them. The CDR3 spans 14 residues. This sample was taken from a study of a mutant IDH1 vaccine in newly diagnosed glioma. Study as a whole: An approximately 62% male, roughly 40% female split and a mean age of roughly 44 years characterized treated patients.

The sequencing here drew on PBMCs, taken from a glioma patient treated with radiotherapy, temozolomide or both. The rearrangement uses TRBV7-9 and TRBJ2-7, with D unclear. The TCR sequence derives from a man in his forties or fifties with glioma. Some clones in this sample may be carry-over from other donors' samples. The chain's CDR3 is CASSLGSERYEQYF. The CDR3 DNA sequence: TGTGCCAGCAGCTTAGGCAGCGAACGCTACGAGCAGTACTTC.